The entry below gives a single TCR beta chain sequence along with its context. As yet, its antigen is unknown. The CDR3 length is 16 residues. CDR1 and CDR2 (germline): SGHVS, FQNEAQ. Trimming removed 3 bases from V and 0 bases from J; junction bases left unmatched: 3. TCRdb's table, derived via immunoSEQ multiplex PCR, lists solely in-frame clones and lacks some. The sample lists 70,000 or so clones, 70% to 90% seen once, with around 20% in the top ten. The data belong to a study of T cell responses to AZD1222 COVID-19 vaccine. Looking at the study overall: Second doses that came at about 4 or about 12 weeks were put together.

Findings and caveats of the study: Sampled repertoires all dated from after the peak T cell response. Once two AZD1222 doses were given, Spike-specific TCR breadth and depth went up. Clonal diversity may have been underestimated, and the donors were mostly white British, with more females than males.

This chain uses TRBV7-8 with TRBJ1-3, with TRBD1 identical over 9 bases. This receptor was taken from an adult in good health. The source material was peripheral blood, sampled on day 0 of AZD1222 vaccination. The CDR3 DNA follows: TGTGCCAGCAGCTTCGGGACAGGGAGCTCTGGAAACACCATATATTTT. This sequence encodes CASSFGTGSSGNTIYF.